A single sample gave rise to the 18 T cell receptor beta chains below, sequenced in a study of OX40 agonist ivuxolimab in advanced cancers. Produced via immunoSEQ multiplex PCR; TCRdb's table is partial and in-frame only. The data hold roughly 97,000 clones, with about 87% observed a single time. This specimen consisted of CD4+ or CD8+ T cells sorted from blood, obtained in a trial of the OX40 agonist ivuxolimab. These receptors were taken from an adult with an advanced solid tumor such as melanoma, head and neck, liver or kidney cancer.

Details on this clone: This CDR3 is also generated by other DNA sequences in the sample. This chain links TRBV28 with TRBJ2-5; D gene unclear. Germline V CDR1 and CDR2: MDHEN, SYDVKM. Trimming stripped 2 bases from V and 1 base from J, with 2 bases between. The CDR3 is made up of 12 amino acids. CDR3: CASSLAQETQYF. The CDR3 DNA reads TGTGCCAGCAGTTTAGCCCAAGAGACCCAGTACTTC.

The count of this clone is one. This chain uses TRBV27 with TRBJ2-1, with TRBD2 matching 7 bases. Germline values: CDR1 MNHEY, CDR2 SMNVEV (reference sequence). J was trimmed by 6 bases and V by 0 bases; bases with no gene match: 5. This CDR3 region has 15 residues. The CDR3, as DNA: TGTGCCAGCAGTTTATCTCGCGGGGGAATCAATGAGCAGTTCTTC. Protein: CASSLSRGGINEQFF.

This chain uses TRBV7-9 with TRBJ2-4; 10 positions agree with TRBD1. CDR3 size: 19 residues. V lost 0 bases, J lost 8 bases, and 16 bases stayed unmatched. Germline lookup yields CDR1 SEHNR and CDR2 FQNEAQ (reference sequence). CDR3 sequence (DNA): TGTGCCAGCAGCTTAGCGGTCCTCCGGGACAGGGGACGATTGGACATTCAGTACTTC. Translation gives CASSLAVLRDRGRLDIQYF.

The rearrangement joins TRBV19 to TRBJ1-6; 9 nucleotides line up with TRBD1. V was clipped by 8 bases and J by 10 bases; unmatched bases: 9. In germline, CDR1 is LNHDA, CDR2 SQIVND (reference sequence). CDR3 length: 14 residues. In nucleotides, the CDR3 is TGTGCCAGTGGATACAGGGGGCGAGGGTCACCCCTCCACTTT. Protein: CASGYRGRGSPLHF.

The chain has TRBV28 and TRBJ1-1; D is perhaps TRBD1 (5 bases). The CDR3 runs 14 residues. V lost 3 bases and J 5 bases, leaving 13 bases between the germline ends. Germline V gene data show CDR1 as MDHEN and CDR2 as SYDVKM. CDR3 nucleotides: TGTGCCAGCAGTTTGGTGGCAGGGCGTACTGAAGCTTTCTTT. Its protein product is CASSLVAGRTEAFF.

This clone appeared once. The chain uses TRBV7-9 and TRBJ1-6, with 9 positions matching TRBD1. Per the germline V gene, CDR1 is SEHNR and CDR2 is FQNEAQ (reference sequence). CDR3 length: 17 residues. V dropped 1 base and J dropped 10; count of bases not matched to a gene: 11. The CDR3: CASSLDLGQGTGSPLHF. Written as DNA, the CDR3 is TGTGCCAGCAGCTTAGACCTAGGACAGGGGACCGGGTCACCCCTCCACTTT.

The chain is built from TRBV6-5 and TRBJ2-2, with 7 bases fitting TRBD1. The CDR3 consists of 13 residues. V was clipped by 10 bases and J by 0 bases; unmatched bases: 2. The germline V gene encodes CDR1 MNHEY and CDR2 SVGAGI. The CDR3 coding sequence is TGTGCCATTGGGACAGCGAACACCGGGGAGCTGTTTTTT. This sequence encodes CAIGTANTGELFF.

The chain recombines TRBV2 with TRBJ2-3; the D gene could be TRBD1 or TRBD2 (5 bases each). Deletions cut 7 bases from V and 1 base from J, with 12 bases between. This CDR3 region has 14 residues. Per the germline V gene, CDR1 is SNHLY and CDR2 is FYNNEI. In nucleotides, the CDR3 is TGTGCCAGCACATGGGACGGTCGCACAGATACGCAGTATTTT. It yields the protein CASTWDGRTDTQYF.

For the CDR3, the DNA is TGTGCCAGCAGCGTCGGACCGGTAACTTCTGAAAAACTGTTTTTT. Translating gives CASSVGPVTSEKLFF. The rearrangement uses TRBV9 and TRBJ1-4; unclear D gene. Germline V CDR1 and CDR2: SGDLS, YYNGEE. The CDR3 extends over 15 amino acids. The V and J ends lost 2 bases and 7 bases respectively, with 15 bases between them.

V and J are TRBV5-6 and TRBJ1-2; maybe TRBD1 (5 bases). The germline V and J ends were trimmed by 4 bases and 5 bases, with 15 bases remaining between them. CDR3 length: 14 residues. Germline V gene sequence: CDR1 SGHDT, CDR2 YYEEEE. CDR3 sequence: CASSLWRQTYGYTF. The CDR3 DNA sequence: TGTGCCAGCAGCCTCTGGAGACAGACTTATGGCTACACCTTC.

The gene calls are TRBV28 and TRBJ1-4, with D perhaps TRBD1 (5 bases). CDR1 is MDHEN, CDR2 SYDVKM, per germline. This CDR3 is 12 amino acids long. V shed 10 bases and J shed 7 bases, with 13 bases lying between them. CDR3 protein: CATLWGGEKLFF. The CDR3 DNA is TGTGCCACCCTTTGGGGGGGTGAAAAACTGTTTTTT.

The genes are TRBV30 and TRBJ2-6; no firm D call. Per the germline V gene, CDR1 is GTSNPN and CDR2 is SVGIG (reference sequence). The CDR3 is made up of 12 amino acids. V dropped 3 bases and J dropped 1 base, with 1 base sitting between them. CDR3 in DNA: TGTGCCTGGAGATCTGGGGCCAACGTCCTGACTTTC. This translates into CAWRSGANVLTF.

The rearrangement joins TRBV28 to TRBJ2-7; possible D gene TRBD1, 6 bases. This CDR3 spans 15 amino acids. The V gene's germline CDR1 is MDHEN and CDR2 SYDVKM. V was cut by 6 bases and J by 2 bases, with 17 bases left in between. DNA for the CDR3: TGTGCCAGCAGCTCCCTTGACAGGAGAACCTACGAGCAGTACTTC. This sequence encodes CASSSLDRRTYEQYF.

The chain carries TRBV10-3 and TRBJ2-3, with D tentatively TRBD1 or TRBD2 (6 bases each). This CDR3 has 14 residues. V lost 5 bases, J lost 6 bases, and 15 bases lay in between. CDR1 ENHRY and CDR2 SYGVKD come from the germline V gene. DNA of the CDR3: TGTGCCATCAGTACAGGGTGGAGGGAGGATACGCAGTATTTT. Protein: CAISTGWREDTQYF.

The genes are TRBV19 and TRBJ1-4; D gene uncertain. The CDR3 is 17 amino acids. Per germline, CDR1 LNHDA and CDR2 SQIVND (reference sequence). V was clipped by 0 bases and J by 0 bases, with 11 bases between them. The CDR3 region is CASSIDTVLATNEKLFF. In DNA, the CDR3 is TGTGCCAGTAGTATAGACACGGTACTTGCAACTAATGAAAAACTGTTTTTT. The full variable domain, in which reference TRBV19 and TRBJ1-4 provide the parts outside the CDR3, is DGGITQSPKYLFRKEGQNVTLSCEQNLNHDAMYWYRQDPGQGLRLIYYSQIVNDFQKGDIAEGYSVSREKKESFPLTVTSAQKNPTAFYLCASSIDTVLATNEKLFFGSGTQLSVL.

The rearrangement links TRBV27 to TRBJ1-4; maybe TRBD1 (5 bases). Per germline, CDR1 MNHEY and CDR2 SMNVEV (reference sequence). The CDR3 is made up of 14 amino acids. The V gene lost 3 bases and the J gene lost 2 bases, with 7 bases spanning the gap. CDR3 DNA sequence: TGTGCCAGCAGTTTTGACAGTACTAATGAAAAACTGTTTTTT. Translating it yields CASSFDSTNEKLFF.

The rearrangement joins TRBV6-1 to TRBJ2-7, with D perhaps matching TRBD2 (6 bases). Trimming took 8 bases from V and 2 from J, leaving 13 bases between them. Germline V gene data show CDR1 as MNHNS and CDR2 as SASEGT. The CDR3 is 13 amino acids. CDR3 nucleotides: TGTGCCAGCGGGGAGGTTCCGCCCTACGAGCAGTACTTC. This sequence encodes CASGEVPPYEQYF.

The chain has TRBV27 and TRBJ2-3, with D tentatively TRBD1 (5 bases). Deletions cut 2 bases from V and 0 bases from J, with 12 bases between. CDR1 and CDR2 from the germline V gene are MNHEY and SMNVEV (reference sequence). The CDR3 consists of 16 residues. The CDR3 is CASSLAQAASTDTQYF. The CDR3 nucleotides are TGTGCCAGCAGTTTAGCACAGGCCGCTAGCACAGATACGCAGTATTTT.